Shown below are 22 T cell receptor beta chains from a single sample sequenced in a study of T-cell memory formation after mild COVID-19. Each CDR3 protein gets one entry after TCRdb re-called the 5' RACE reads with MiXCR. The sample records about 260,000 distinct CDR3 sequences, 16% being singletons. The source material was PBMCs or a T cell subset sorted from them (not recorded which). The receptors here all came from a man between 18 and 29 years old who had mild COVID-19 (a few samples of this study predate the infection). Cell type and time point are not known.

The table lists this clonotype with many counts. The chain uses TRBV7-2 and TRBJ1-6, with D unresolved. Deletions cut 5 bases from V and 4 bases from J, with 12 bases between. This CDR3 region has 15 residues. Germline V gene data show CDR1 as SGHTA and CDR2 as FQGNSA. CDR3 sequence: CASSPPMQYNSPLHF. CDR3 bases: TGTGCCAGCAGCCCCCCCATGCAGTATAATTCACCCCTCCACTTT.

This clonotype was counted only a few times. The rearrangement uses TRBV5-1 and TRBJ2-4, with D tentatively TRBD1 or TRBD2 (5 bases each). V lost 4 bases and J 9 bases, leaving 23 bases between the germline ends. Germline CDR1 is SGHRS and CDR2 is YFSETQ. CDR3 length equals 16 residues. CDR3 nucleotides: TGCGCCAGCAGCGGGACGGGGATGCGGTATTCGACCATTCAGTACTTC. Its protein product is CASSGTGMRYSTIQYF.

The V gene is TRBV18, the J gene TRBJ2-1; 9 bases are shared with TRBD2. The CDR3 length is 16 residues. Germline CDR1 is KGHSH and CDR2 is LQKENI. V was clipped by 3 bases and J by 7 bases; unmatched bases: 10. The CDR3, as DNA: TGTGCCAGCTCACCCCGGTCTAGCGGGATACGAAATGAGCAGTTCTTC. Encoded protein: CASSPRSSGIRNEQFF.

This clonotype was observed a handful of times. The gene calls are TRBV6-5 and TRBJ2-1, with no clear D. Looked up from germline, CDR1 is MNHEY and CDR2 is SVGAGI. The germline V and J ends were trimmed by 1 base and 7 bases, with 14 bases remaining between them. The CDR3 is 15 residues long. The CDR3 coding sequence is TGTGCCAGCAGTTACTATCCGGGCCGCGGTAATGAGCAGTTCTTC. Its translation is CASSYYPGRGNEQFF.

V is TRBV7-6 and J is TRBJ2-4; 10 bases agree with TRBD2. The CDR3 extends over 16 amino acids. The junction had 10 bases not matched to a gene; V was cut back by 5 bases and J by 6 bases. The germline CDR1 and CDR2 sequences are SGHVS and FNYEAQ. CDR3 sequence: CASSPGVAGGLNIQYF. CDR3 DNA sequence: TGTGCCAGCAGCCCCGGGGTAGCGGGGGGCCTAAACATTCAGTACTTC.

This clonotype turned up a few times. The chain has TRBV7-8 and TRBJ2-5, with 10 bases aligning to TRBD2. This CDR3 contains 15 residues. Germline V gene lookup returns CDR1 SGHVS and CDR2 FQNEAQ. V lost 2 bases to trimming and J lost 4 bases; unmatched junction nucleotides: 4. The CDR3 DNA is TGTGCCAGCAGCTTACAGCGGGGGGGCCGAGAGACCCAGTACTTC. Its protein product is CASSLQRGGRETQYF.

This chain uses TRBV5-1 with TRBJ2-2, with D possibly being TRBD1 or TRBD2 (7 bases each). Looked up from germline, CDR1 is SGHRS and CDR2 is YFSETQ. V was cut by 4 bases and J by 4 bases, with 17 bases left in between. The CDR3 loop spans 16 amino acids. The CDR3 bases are TGCGCCAGCAGCCTGGCAGGGGGGGCTCCCACCGGGGAGCTGTTTTTT. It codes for CASSLAGGAPTGELFF.

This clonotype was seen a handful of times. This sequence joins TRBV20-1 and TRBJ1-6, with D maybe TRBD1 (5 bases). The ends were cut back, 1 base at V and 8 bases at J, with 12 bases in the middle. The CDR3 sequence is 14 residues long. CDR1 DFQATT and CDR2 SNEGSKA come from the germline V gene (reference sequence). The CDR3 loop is CSARAAGGYSPLHF. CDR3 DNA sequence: TGCAGTGCTAGAGCGGCCGGGGGGTATTCACCCCTCCACTTT.

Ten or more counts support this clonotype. This CDR3 is CSAYPGLASSYEQYF. The CDR3, as DNA: TGCAGTGCTTATCCGGGACTAGCAAGCTCCTACGAGCAGTACTTC. J is TRBJ2-7 and V is TRBV20-1; 9 nucleotides line up with TRBD2. V gave up 5 bases and J gave up 0 bases; unmatched junction bases: 8. CDR1 and CDR2 from the germline V gene are DFQATT and SNEGSKA (reference sequence). This CDR3 is built from 15 residues.

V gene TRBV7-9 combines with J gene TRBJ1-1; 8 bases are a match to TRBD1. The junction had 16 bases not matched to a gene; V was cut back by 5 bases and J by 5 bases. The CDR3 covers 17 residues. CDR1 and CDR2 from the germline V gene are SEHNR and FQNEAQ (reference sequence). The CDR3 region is CASSPPEPSGGGTEAFF. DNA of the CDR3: TGTGCCAGCAGCCCCCCAGAGCCTTCAGGGGGCGGAACTGAAGCTTTCTTT.

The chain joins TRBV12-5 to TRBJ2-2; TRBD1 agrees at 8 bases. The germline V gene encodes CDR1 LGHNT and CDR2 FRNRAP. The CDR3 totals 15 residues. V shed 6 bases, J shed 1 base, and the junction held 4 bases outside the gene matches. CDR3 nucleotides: TGTGCTAGTGGCGAGGGACAGGTGAACACCGGGGAGCTGTTTTTT. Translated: CASGEGQVNTGELFF.

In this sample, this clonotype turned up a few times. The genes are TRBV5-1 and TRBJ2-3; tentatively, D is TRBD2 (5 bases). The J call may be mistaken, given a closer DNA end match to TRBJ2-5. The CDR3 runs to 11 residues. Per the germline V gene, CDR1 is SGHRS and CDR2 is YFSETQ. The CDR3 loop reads CASSSEDTQYF. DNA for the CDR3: TGCGCCAGCAGCTCGGAGGACACCCAGTACTTC.

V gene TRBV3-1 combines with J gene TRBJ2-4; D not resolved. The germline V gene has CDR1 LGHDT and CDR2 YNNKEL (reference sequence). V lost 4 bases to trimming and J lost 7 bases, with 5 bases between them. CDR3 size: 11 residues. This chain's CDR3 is CASSRYNIQYF. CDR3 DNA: TGTGCCAGCAGCCGCTATAACATTCAGTACTTC.

As DNA, the CDR3 is TGTGCCAGCAGCTTAGATGAGCACCACGTCCAGTACTTC. It specifies CASSLDEHHVQYF. The chain uses TRBV11-2 and TRBJ2-5; D unresolved. The V end was cut by 0 bases, the J end by 10 bases, with 12 bases between. This CDR3 comprises 13 residues. Germline V gene sequence: CDR1 SGHAT, CDR2 FQNNGV.

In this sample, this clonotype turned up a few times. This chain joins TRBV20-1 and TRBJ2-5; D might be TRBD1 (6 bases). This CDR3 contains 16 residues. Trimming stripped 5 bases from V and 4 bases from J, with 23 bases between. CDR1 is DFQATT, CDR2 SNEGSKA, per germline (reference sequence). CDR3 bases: TGCAGTGCTCAGAGCGGATGGCAGGGGTTCCCAGAGACCCAGTACTTC. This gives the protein CSAQSGWQGFPETQYF.

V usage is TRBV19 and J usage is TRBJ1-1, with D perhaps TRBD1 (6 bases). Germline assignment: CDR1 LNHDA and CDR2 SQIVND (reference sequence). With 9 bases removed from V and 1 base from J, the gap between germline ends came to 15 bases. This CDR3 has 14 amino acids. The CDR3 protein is CARTARTANTEAFF. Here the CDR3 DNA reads TGTGCCAGGACCGCCCGGACAGCGAACACTGAAGCTTTCTTT.

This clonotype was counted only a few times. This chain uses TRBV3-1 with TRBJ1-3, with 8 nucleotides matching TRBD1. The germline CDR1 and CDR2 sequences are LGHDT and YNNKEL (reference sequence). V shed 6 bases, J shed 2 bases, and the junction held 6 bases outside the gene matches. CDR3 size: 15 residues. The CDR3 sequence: CASSETGDTGNTIYF. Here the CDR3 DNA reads TGTGCCAGCAGTGAGACAGGGGATACTGGAAACACCATATATTTT.

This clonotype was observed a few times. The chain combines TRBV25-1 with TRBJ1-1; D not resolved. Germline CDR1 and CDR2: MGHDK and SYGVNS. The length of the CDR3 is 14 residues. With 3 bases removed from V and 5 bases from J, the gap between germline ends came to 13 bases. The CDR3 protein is CASSDRSEWTEAFF. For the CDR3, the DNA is TGTGCCAGCAGTGATCGCAGCGAATGGACTGAAGCTTTCTTT.

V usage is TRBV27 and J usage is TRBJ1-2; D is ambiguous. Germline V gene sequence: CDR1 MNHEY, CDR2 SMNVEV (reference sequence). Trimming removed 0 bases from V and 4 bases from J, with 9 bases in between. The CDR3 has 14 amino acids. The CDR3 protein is CASSLSRVAYGYTF. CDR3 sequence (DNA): TGTGCCAGCAGTTTATCGAGGGTTGCCTATGGCTACACCTTC.

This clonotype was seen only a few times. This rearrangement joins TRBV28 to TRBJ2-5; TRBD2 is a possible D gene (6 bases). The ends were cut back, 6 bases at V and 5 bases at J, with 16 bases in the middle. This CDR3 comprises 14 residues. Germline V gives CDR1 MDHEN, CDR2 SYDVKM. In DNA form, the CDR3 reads TGTGCCAGCAGGGGGAGGACGACTTGGGAGACCCAGTACTTC. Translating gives CASRGRTTWETQYF.

In DNA, the CDR3 is TGCAGTGCTAGAGATCCGAGGTCAGGAAACATTCAGTACTTC. Translated: CSARDPRSGNIQYF. The chain combines TRBV20-1 with TRBJ2-4; no definite D call. CDR1 DFQATT and CDR2 SNEGSKA come from the germline V gene (reference sequence). The CDR3 has 14 residues. Trimming pared 0 bases from V and 6 bases from J, leaving 12 bases between.

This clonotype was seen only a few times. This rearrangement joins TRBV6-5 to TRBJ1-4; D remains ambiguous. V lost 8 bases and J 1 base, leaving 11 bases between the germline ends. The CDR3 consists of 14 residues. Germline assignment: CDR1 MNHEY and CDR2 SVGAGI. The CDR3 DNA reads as TGTGCCAGCTCCGAACGGGTAACTAATGAAAAACTGTTTTTT. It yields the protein CASSERVTNEKLFF.